This entry concerns a single TCR beta chain. The data originate from a study of blood T cell repertoires in COVID-19. Original processing methods: How many nucleated cells were present was estimated from reference gene primer amplification. Using immunoSEQ multiplex PCR, the repertoire was profiled, and TCRdb retains in-frame clones only, with some absent. V, J and clone size were drawn from that table, and D and trimming were deduced from the DNA. The data hold fewer than 400,000 clones, with approximately 85% observed a single time. Sequencing used PBMCs or T cells enriched from blood (not recorded which). This TCR derives from a man younger than 45 who had recovered from COVID-19.

The CDR3 nucleotides read TGTGCCAGCAGCCAAGGCGATTTCACCACGGACTATTCACCCCTCCACTTT. Translated, it gives CASSQGDFTTDYSPLHF. The V and J genes are TRBV4-2 and TRBJ1-6; D gene unclear. There are 17 residues in the CDR3. V was shortened by 1 base and J by 8 bases, with 18 bases between the two germline ends. Looked up from germline, CDR1 is LGHNA and CDR2 is YNFKEQ.